This T cell receptor beta chain stems from a study of tumor-infiltrating lymphocytes in glioblastoma multiforme. Notes on the study in general: Only one glioblastoma patient had TCR and mutation analysis. Detected clone frequencies may not reflect cell counts, being RNA-based. T cells were not sorted into functional subsets.

A note on this clonotype: Its antigen is unidentified.

CDR1 is SNHLY and CDR2 is FYNNEI in the germline V gene. CDR3 length: 15 residues. J gave up 5 bases and V 1 base, and 3 bases lay outside the gene matches. Three nested ARM-PCR rounds with V-beta and C-beta primers built TCRB libraries. Input was roughly 0.46 ug total RNA, reverse-transcribed with a C-beta primer. MiXCR, applied by TCRdb to the multiplex PCR reads, yields one record per CDR3 protein. The sample gives 15,000 to 20,000 distinct CDR3 sequences, 65% to 80% of which show up once; around a sixth is in the top ten. The V gene is TRBV2, the J gene TRBJ2-1; 9 nucleotides align to TRBD2. Sequenced material: peripheral blood. The TCR was taken from a male donor with glioblastoma. The CDR3 DNA reads TGTGCCAGCAGTGAAGGGGTAGCGGGAGACAATGAGCAGTTCTTC. Amino acid sequence: CASSEGVAGDNEQFF.